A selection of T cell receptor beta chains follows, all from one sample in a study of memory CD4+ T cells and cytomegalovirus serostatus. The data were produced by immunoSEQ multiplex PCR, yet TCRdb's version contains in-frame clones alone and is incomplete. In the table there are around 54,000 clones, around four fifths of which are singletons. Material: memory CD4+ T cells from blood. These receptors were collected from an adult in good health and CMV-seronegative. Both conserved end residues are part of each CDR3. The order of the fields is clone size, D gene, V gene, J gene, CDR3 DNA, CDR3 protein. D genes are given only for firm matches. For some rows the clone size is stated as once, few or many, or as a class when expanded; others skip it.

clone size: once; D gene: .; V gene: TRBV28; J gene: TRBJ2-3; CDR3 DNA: TGTGCCAGCAGTTTGAGGATCACAGATACGCAGTATTTT; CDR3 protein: CASSLRITDTQYF
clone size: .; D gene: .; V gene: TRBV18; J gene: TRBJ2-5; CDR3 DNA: TGTGCCAGCTCACCACGGGCCGGGTTGGAGACCCAGTACTTC; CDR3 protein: CASSPRAGLETQYF
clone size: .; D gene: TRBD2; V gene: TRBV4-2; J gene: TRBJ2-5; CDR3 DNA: TGTGCCAGCAGCCCTCTAGCGGGAGGGGAGACCCAGTACTTC; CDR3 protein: CASSPLAGGETQYF
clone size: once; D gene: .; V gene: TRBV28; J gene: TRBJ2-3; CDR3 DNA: TGTGCCAGCAGTGAGTTATTAGGGGACACAGATACGCAGTATTTT; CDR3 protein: CASSELLGDTDTQYF
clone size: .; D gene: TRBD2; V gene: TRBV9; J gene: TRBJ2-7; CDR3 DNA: TGTGCCAGCAGCGTAGCCCCTCAGACGACTAGCGGAGCCTACGAGCAGTACTTC; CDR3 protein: CASSVAPQTTSGAYEQYF
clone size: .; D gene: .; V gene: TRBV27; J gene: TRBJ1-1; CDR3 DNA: TGTGCCAGCAGGGGGTGGGAAACTGAAGCTTTCTTT; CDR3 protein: CASRGWETEAFF
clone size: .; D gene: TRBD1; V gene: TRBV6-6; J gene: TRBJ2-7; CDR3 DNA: TGTGCCAGCAGACGCGGGACAGGGGGGACCTACGAGCAGTACTTC; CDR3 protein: CASRRGTGGTYEQYF
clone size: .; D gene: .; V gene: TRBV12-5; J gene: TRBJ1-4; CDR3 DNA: TGTGCTAGTGGGGCCTCAGCACCAACTAATGAAAAACTGTTTTTT; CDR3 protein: CASGASAPTNEKLFF
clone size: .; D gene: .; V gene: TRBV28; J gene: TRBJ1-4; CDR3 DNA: TGTGCCAGCAGTCTTCTAAGGAGAGCTCGGGGGGATGAAAAACTGTTTTTT; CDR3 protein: CASSLLRRARGDEKLFF
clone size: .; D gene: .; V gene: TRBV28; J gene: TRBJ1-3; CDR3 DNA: TGTGCCAGCAGTTTGGCGGGGAGCTCTGGAAACACCATATATTTT; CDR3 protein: CASSLAGSSGNTIYF
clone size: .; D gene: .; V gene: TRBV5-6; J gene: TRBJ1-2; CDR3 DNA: TGTGCCAGCAGCTTTGATAGCTATGGCTACACCTTC; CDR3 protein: CASSFDSYGYTF
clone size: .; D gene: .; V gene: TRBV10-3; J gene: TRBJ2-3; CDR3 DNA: TGTGCCATCAGTGACAGCGGGAGCACAGATACGCAGTATTTT; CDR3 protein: CAISDSGSTDTQYF
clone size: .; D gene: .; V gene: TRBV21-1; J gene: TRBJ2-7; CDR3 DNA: TGTGCCAGCAGCAAACGGTGGTATTTACGACAGGGTATGTTCCACGAGCAGTACTTC; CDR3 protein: CASSKRWYLRQGMFHEQYF
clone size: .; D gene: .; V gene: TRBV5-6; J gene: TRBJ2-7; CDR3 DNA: TGTGCCAGCAGCTTGAGTAGACAGCCTGGGGCTAGCGAGCAGTACTTC; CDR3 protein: CASSLSRQPGASEQYF
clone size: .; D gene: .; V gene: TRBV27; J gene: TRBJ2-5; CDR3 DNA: TGTGCCAGCAGTTTAGTATCGGGGGCAGAGACCCAGTACTTC; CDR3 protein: CASSLVSGAETQYF
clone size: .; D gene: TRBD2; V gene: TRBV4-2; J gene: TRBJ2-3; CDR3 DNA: TGTGCCAGCAGCCAAGACCAACTAGCGGGAGGTTATACGCAGTATTTT; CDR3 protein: CASSQDQLAGGYTQYF
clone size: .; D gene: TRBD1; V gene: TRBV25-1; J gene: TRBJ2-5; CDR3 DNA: TGTGCCAGCAGTGAGCAGGGGGCGCGGGTTGGGACCCAGTACTTC; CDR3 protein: CASSEQGARVGTQYF
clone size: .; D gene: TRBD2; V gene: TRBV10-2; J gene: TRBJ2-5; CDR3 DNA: TGCGCCAGCAGCGTACTAGCGGGGGTTGGGACCCAGTACTTC; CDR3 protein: CASSVLAGVGTQYF
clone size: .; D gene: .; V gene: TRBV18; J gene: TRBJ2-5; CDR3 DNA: TGTGCCAGCTCAGCGCAAGAGACCCAGTACTTC; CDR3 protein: CASSAQETQYF
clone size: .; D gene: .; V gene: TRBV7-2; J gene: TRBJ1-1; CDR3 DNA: TGTGCCAGCAGCCCACCCGGCGCGGGACGGTCTTCCACTGAAGCTTTCTTT; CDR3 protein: CASSPPGAGRSSTEAFF
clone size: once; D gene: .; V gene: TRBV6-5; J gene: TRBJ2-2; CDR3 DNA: TGTGCCAGCAGTTACTCAAGGACACTTAACACCGGGGAGCTGTTTTTT; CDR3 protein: CASSYSRTLNTGELFF
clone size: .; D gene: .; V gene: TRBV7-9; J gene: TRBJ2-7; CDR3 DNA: TGTGCCAGCAGCCCAGGAGGACGGATCTCCTACGAGCAGTACTTC; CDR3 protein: CASSPGGRISYEQYF
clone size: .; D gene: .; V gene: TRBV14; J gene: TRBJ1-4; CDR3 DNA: TGTGCCAGTGGCGAAACCGGGGGTTCTAATGAAAAACTGTTTTTT; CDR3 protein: CASGETGGSNEKLFF
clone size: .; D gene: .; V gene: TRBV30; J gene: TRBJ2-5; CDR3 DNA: TGTGCCAGCGGAGAGGGAGAGACCCAGTACTTC; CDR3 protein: CASGEGETQYF
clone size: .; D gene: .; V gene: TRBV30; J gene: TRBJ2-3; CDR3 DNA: TGTGCCTGGAGTAACACAGATACGCAGTATTTT; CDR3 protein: CAWSNTDTQYF
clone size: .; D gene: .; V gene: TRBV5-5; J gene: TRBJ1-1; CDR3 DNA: TGTGCCAGCAGCTTGGCCCTAGGGGCCAGGGAAGCTTTCTTT; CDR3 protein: CASSLALGAREAFF
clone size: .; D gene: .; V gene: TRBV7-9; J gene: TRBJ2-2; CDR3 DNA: TGTGCCAGCAGCTTACTGGTCAACAATGCGGTGGCCGGGGAGCTGTTTTTT; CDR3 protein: CASSLLVNNAVAGELFF
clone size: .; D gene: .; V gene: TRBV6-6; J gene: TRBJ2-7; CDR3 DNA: TGTGCCAGCAGTTCTCGTGGTAGCGGCGCCTACGAGCAGTACTTC; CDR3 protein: CASSSRGSGAYEQYF
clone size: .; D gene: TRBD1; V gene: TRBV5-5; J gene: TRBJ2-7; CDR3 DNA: TGTGCCAGCAGCCCCCGGGGACAGGCGGTCGAGCAGTACTTC; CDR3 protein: CASSPRGQAVEQYF
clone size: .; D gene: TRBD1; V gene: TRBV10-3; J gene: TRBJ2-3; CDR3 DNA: TGTGCCATCAGCCGGCAGGGGGCCCGGACAGATACGCAGTATTTT; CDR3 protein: CAISRQGARTDTQYF
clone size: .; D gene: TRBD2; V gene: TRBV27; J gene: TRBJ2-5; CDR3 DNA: TGTGCCAGCCGTTTAGGAGCGGGAGTTGGTAAGCAGTACTTC; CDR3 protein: CASRLGAGVGKQYF
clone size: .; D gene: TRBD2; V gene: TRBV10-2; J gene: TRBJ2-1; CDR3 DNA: TGCGCCAGCGCCTATGGCGGGAGGCAAAATGAGCAGTTCTTC; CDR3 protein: CASAYGGRQNEQFF
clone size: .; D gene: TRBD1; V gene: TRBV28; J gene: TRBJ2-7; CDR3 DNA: TGTGCCAGCGGTCCAGGGGGCTACGAGCAGTACTTC; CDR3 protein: CASGPGGYEQYF
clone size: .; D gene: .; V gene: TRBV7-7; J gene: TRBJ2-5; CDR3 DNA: TGTGCTAGCAGCTTAGCCGGGACGGAGCAAGAGACCCAGTACTTC; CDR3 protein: CASSLAGTEQETQYF
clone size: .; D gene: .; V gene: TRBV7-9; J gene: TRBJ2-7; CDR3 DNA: TGTGCCAGCAGCTTTATGGGAGGCACCTCCTACGAGCAGTACTTC; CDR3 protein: CASSFMGGTSYEQYF
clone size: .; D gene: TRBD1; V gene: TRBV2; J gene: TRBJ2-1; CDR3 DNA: TGTGCCAGTGCAGGGGGCGAATCCTACAATGAGCAGTTCTTC; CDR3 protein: CASAGGESYNEQFF
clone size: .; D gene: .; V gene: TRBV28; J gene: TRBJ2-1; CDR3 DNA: TGTGCCAGCAGTTTTGGGTGGAGTGGTGAGCAGTTCTTC; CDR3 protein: CASSFGWSGEQFF